A single sample gave rise to the 25 T cell receptor beta chains below, sequenced in a study of response to subunit inactivated influenza vaccine (dated by TCRdb to the late 2010s). Libraries came from RT-PCR. Instrument used: Illumina HiSeq 2500. TCRdb cleaned the public reads at Q25 with fastp, built clones with MiXCR and kept in-frame beta chains. Each record represents a unique CDR3 protein, reported with the most common genes and DNA among its rows. Here the sample has about 540,000 distinct CDR3 sequences; around 15% occur a single time. In total, the top ten clones hold more than 9.5% of the sample. This material consisted of PBMCs from blood, taken about 11 days after vaccination. The receptors originated from a man aged 45-65 years who received an inactivated influenza vaccine. Donor details come from another sample of the same person, matched by shared clones.

The gene calls are TRBV28 and TRBJ2-7; unclear D gene. This CDR3 comprises 12 residues. CDR1 is MDHEN, CDR2 SYDVKM, per germline. Trimming pared 10 bases from V and 7 bases from J, leaving 17 bases between. This chain's CDR3 is CATCPDLEEQYF. The CDR3, as DNA: TGTGCCACCTGTCCGGACCTTGAAGAGCAGTACTTC. Variable domain in full (rest from reference TRBV28 and TRBJ2-7): DVKVTQSSRYLVKRTGEKVFLECVQDMDHENMFWYRQDPGLGLRLIYFSYDVKMKEKGDIPEGYSVSREKKERFSLILESASTNQTSMYLCATCPDLEEQYFGPGTRLTVT.

Only a few counts were recorded for this clonotype. The rearrangement joins TRBV28 to TRBJ1-2; 8 nucleotides match TRBD1. V was clipped by 5 bases and J by 7 bases; unmatched bases: 18. Germline V CDR1 and CDR2: MDHEN, SYDVKM. CDR3 length: 17 residues. The CDR3 DNA sequence: TGTGCCAGCAGTCCTCGCGTTAGGACAGGGCCCCTCCGTGGCTACACCTTC. Translating gives CASSPRVRTGPLRGYTF.

This chain links TRBV6-1 with TRBJ2-7, with 8 bases identical to TRBD1. The CDR3 covers 15 residues. V dropped 6 bases and J dropped 3; count of bases not matched to a gene: 10. The germline gives CDR1 MNHNS, CDR2 SASEGT. The CDR3 spells CASRGQELLLYEQYF. As DNA, the CDR3 is TGTGCCAGCAGGGGACAGGAGCTTCTCCTCTACGAGCAGTACTTC.

The table lists this clonotype with many counts. The chain couples TRBV29-1 to TRBJ1-2, with a weak D call TRBD1 (6 bases). The V gene's germline CDR1 is SQVTM and CDR2 ANQGSEA. Trimming pared 6 bases from V and 7 bases from J, leaving 9 bases between. The CDR3 has 10 residues. Here the CDR3 reads CSVSTGGYTF. Written as DNA, the CDR3 is TGCAGCGTCTCGACAGGTGGCTACACCTTC.

This clonotype has just a few counts. The V call is TRBV7-9, the J call TRBJ1-2; D may be TRBD1 (5 bases). In germline, CDR1 is SEHNR, CDR2 FQNEAQ (reference sequence). Trimming removed 0 bases from V and 7 bases from J, with 6 bases in between. CDR3 length equals 12 residues. CDR3 loop: CASSLADIGYTF. CDR3 bases: TGTGCCAGCAGCTTAGCGGACATTGGCTACACCTTC. The full variable domain, completed using reference TRBV7-9 and TRBJ1-2, is DTGVSQNPRHKITKRGQNVTFRCDPISEHNRLYWYRQTLGQGPEFLTYFQNEAQLEKSRLLSDRFSAERPKGSFSTLEIQRTEQGDSAMYLCASSLADIGYTFGSGTRLTVV.

The chain combines TRBV27 with TRBJ1-4; TRBD1 matches 9 bases. After removal of 8 bases from V and 6 bases from J, the junction contained 7 bases not matched to a gene. Germline V gene lookup returns CDR1 MNHEY and CDR2 SMNVEV (reference sequence). The CDR3 totals 14 residues. For the CDR3, the DNA is TGTGCCAGCGCGGGGACAGGGTGGGATGAAAAACTGTTTTTT. As protein: CASAGTGWDEKLFF.

The sample holds a few counts of this clonotype. The genes are TRBV20-1 and TRBJ2-3, with TRBD2 matching over 12 bases. This CDR3 comprises 17 residues. Germline V gene lookup returns CDR1 DFQATT and CDR2 SNEGSKA (reference sequence). V trimming: 2 bases; J trimming: 2 bases; junction bases outside the gene matches: 8. Written as DNA, the CDR3 is TGCAGTGCTAGAAAGACCCGGACTAGCGGGAACACAGATACGCAGTATTTT. Translation gives CSARKTRTSGNTDTQYF.

The chain combines TRBV20-1 with TRBJ2-7; 14 nucleotides line up with TRBD2. After removal of 0 bases from V and 4 bases from J, the junction contained 14 bases not matched to a gene. Germline V gene sequence: CDR1 DFQATT, CDR2 SNEGSKA (reference sequence). The CDR3 is made up of 19 amino acids. The CDR3 DNA reads TGCAGTGCTAGAGATAGGTTCGGACTAGCGGGAGGAAGAGATTACGAGCAGTACTTC. It encodes CSARDRFGLAGGRDYEQYF.

The genes are TRBV18 and TRBJ2-7, with TRBD2 identical over 15 bases. The germline V gene encodes CDR1 KGHSH and CDR2 LQKENI. The CDR3 contains 17 residues. The V gene end was trimmed by 1 base and the J gene end by 5 bases; junction bases not matched to a gene: 6. CDR3 sequence: CASSPLSGLAGGHEQYF. CDR3 in DNA: TGTGCCAGCTCACCACTCTCGGGACTAGCGGGAGGCCACGAGCAGTACTTC.

The J gene is TRBJ2-7, the V gene TRBV4-3; TRBD1 matches 8 bases. Germline V gene lookup returns CDR1 LGHNA and CDR2 YSLEER. Trimming at V came to 0 bases and at J to 4 bases, leaving 5 bases not matched to a gene. The CDR3 spans 15 residues. The CDR3 sequence: CASSQEPDRGYEQYF. For the CDR3, the DNA is TGCGCCAGCAGCCAAGAACCTGACAGGGGTTACGAGCAGTACTTC.

This clonotype came up a few times. The chain carries TRBV4-2 and TRBJ1-1; D ambiguous. CDR3 size: 18 residues. With 1 base removed from V and 4 bases from J, the gap between germline ends came to 22 bases. Germline CDR1 reads LGHNA; CDR2 reads YNFKEQ. CDR3 nucleotides: TGTGCCAGCAGCCAAGGAGACACATACGCTCCATTGAGCACTGAAGCTTTCTTT. Amino acids: CASSQGDTYAPLSTEAFF.

This clonotype was observed at least ten times. CDR3 coding DNA: TGCAGTGCTAGTAGCGGGAATAACTATGGCTACACCTTC. This translates into CSASSGNNYGYTF. The chain has TRBV20-1 and TRBJ1-2; D not certain. Trimming shortened V by 3 bases and J by 1 base, and 9 bases separated the two germline ends. This CDR3 is 13 amino acids long. The germline V gene encodes CDR1 DFQATT and CDR2 SNEGSKA (reference sequence).

This clonotype has just a few counts. The chain is built from TRBV7-2 and TRBJ2-5, with 9 positions matching TRBD1. This CDR3 has 14 amino acids. The V gene end was trimmed by 8 bases and the J gene end by 6 bases; junction bases not matched to a gene: 10. The germline V gene has CDR1 SGHTA and CDR2 FQGNSA. DNA for the CDR3: TGTGCCAGCGGTTACAGGGGGCGCGAAAAGACCCAGTACTTC. As protein: CASGYRGREKTQYF.

The chain links TRBV6-5 to TRBJ2-7, with D possibly TRBD2 on 5 matching bases. The CDR3 extends over 14 amino acids. CDR1 and CDR2 (germline): MNHEY, SVGAGI. With 0 bases removed from V and 3 bases from J, the gap between germline ends came to 9 bases. In nucleotides, the CDR3 is TGTGCCAGCAGTTACTCGGCGGGCCTCTACGAGCAGTACTTC. As protein: CASSYSAGLYEQYF.

This chain joins TRBV25-1 and TRBJ2-1, with TRBD1 matching 7 bases. CDR3 length equals 15 residues. J was trimmed by 1 base and V by 4 bases; bases with no gene match: 4. Germline V CDR1 and CDR2: MGHDK, SYGVNS. The CDR3 loop reads CASSGQGISYNEQFF. CDR3 nucleotide sequence: TGTGCCAGCAGTGGACAGGGAATATCCTACAATGAGCAGTTCTTC. Drawing the rest from reference TRBV25-1 and TRBJ2-1, the complete variable domain is EADIYQTPRYLVIGTGKKITLECSQTMGHDKMYWYQQDPGMELHLIHYSYGVNSTEKGDLSSESTVSRIRTEHFPLTLESARPSHTSQYLCASSGQGISYNEQFFGPGTRLTVL.

This clonotype was recorded at least ten times. This chain uses TRBV6-6 with TRBJ1-5; the D is unclear. Trimming shortened V by 8 bases and J by 7 bases, and 12 bases separated the two germline ends. The CDR3 loop spans 12 amino acids. Germline V gene lookup returns CDR1 MNHNY and CDR2 SVGAGI (reference sequence). The CDR3 sequence: CASALLEQPQHF. The CDR3 nucleotides are TGTGCCAGCGCCCTACTAGAGCAGCCCCAGCATTTT.

This clonotype was detected only a few times. The CDR3 sequence is CASRSSLFSRDSILSGNTIYF. DNA for the CDR3: TGTGCCAGCAGGTCTTCATTGTTTAGCCGGGACAGCATCCTCTCTGGAAACACCATATATTTT. The chain employs TRBV28 and TRBJ1-3; 7 positions match TRBD1. CDR1 and CDR2 from the germline V gene are MDHEN and SYDVKM. The junction had 23 bases not matched to a gene; V was cut back by 6 bases and J by 0 bases. The CDR3 is 21 amino acids.

The chain carries TRBV27 and TRBJ2-2; TRBD1 aligns across 10 bases. The CDR3 is 18 amino acids. Germline trimming cut 3 bases from V and 0 bases from J; bases unmatched to any gene: 7. Germline-derived CDR1 and CDR2 are MNHEY and SMNVEV (reference sequence). The CDR3 DNA is TGTGCCAGCAGTTTGGGGACAGGGGCCACCACGAACACCGGGGAGCTGTTTTTT. Translating it yields CASSLGTGATTNTGELFF.

The V call is TRBV12-3 or TRBV12-4, the J call TRBJ1-5; D unclear. Trimming pared 6 bases from V and 5 bases from J, leaving 14 bases between. This CDR3 comprises 14 residues. CDR3: CASRRNSDDQPQHF. In DNA form, the CDR3 reads TGTGCCAGCAGGCGAAACTCGGACGATCAGCCCCAGCATTTT.

The sample holds a few counts of this clonotype. Written as DNA, the CDR3 is TGTGCCAGCAGCTCCGCTACACACAGAACTAGCGGGATAGCCTACGAGCAGTACTTC. Translation: CASSSATHRTSGIAYEQYF. V gene TRBV11-2 combines with J gene TRBJ2-7; 10 bases line up with TRBD2. V lost 4 bases, J lost 2 bases, and 17 bases stayed unmatched. The germline V gene encodes CDR1 SGHAT and CDR2 FQNNGV. CDR3 size: 19 residues.

The chain links TRBV5-6 to TRBJ2-1, with TRBD2 identical over 11 bases. Germline V gene sequence: CDR1 SGHDT, CDR2 YYEEEE. The trim removed 3 bases at V and 8 bases at J, leaving 13 bases unmatched. This CDR3 region has 17 residues. As DNA, the CDR3 is TGTGCCAGCAGCTCCGACTATACTAGCGGGAGTCGTTATGAGCAGTTCTTC. Encoded protein: CASSSDYTSGSRYEQFF. Full variable domain (outside the CDR3, taken from reference TRBV5-6 and TRBJ2-1): DAGVTQSPTHLIKTRGQQVTLRCSPKSGHDTVSWYQQALGQGPQFIFQYYEEEERQRGNFPDRFSGHQFPNYSSELNVNALLLGDSALYLCASSSDYTSGSRYEQFFGPGTRLTVL.

The V call is TRBV30, the J call TRBJ2-5; the match to TRBD2 covers 11 bases. The junction had 8 bases not matched to a gene; V was cut back by 3 bases and J by 5 bases. This CDR3 spans 15 amino acids. Germline V gives CDR1 GTSNPN, CDR2 SVGIG (reference sequence). CDR3 DNA: TGTGCCTGGAGATCCGGACTAGCGGGCGGGGAGACCCAGTACTTC. Encoded protein: CAWRSGLAGGETQYF.

This clonotype was seen repeatedly, ten times or more. The CDR3 nucleotides are TGCGCCAGCAGCCAAGTGGGACTGAAAGAGACCCAGTACTTC. Translated, it gives CASSQVGLKETQYF. The chain joins TRBV4-1 to TRBJ2-5, with a possible D match to TRBD2 (6 bases). V was shortened by 1 base and J by 3 bases, with 9 bases between the two germline ends. The germline V gene encodes CDR1 MGHRA and CDR2 YSYEKL. CDR3 length equals 14 residues.

The gene calls are TRBV15 and TRBJ2-5, with 8 bases fitting TRBD1. The V gene's germline CDR1 is LNHNV and CDR2 YYDKDF (reference sequence). Trimming at V came to 8 bases and at J to 4 bases, leaving 3 bases not matched to a gene. The CDR3 is 12 residues long. CDR3 sequence (DNA): TGTGCCACCGGGCAGGGGGCAGAGACCCAGTACTTC. Encoded protein: CATGQGAETQYF.

This clonotype was detected only a few times. This sequence joins TRBV20-1 and TRBJ1-2; a possible D gene is TRBD1 (5 bases). The CDR3 is 13 amino acids. Looked up from germline, CDR1 is DFQATT and CDR2 is SNEGSKA (reference sequence). The ends were cut back, 2 bases at V and 1 base at J, with 8 bases in the middle. This chain's CDR3 is CSARHDSNYGYTF. Here the CDR3 DNA reads TGCAGTGCTAGACACGACAGTAACTATGGCTACACCTTC.